Below, 5 T cell receptor beta chains from the same sample are listed, as sequenced in a study of breast tumors, draining lymph nodes, adjacent tissues (TCRdb year 2016). Libraries were constructed by multiplex PCR. Data came from an Illumina HiSeq 2000. The raw public data were reprocessed by TCRdb itself: fastp quality trimming at Q25, MiXCR clonotype calling, in-frame beta chains only. Identical CDR3 protein sequences are pooled into one entry, listed with their most common genes and DNA. The sample table lists over 200,000 distinct CDR3 sequences, 32% of them with a count of one. Around 1.5% of the sample rests with the top ten. Lymph node samples came from the axillary draining lymph nodes of breast cancer patients. What was sequenced was axillary lymph node tissue. These receptors were taken from a female donor with breast cancer. Some clones in this sample may be carry-over from other donors' samples.

As for this clonotype: A much bigger clone sits one base away, suggesting this may be a read error. V is TRBV30 and J is TRBJ2-2, with D possibly being TRBD2 (6 bases). This CDR3 spans 14 amino acids. The germline V gene encodes CDR1 GTSNPN and CDR2 SVGIG (reference sequence). DNA of the CDR3: TGTGCCTGGAGTGTACCGGGGAACACCGGGGGGCTGTTTTTT. The encoded protein is CAWSVPGNTGGLFF.

A note on this clonotype: A read error may explain this, as a much larger clone is one base away. The chain recombines TRBV20-1 with TRBJ2-1; D gene unclear. Germline loops: CDR1 DFQATT, CDR2 SNEGSKA (reference sequence). This CDR3 contains 12 residues. CDR3: CSASPELNEPFF. CDR3 nucleotide sequence: TGCAGTGCTAGTCCCGAGCTTAATGAGCCGTTCTTC.

This clonotype was seen many times. The rearrangement links TRBV20-1 to TRBJ2-3; 10 bases align to TRBD2. V lost 3 bases and J lost 0; bases outside the gene matches: 9. This CDR3 has 17 residues. CDR1 is DFQATT, CDR2 SNEGSKA, per germline (reference sequence). Here the CDR3 DNA reads TGCAGTGCTAGGCGGACTAGCGGTATTGCTAGCACAGATACGCAGTATTTT. Residues: CSARRTSGIASTDTQYF.

This clonotype was recorded many times. CDR3 bases: TGTGCCAGCAGTGACAGGGGGTATGGCTACACCTTC. This gives the protein CASSDRGYGYTF. This sequence joins TRBV6-1 and TRBJ1-2, with 7 bases identical to TRBD1. The V gene end was trimmed by 3 bases and the J gene end by 5 bases; junction bases not matched to a gene: 0. Germline V gene lookup returns CDR1 MNHNS and CDR2 SASEGT. The length of the CDR3 is 12 residues.

This clonotype was found many times. The V call is TRBV14, the J call TRBJ1-2; TRBD1 might be the D (5 bases). V was trimmed by 0 bases and J by 7 bases, leaving 9 bases between them. Germline CDR1 reads SGHDN; CDR2 reads FVKESK. The CDR3 sequence is 13 residues long. CDR3 sequence: CASSQDWGGGYTF. In nucleotides, the CDR3 is TGTGCCAGCAGCCAAGATTGGGGGGGTGGCTACACCTTC.